What follows describes a single T cell receptor beta chain. The sample is drawn from a study of blood T cell repertoires in COVID-19. Looking at the study overall: Nucleic acid was either cDNA or gDNA, and it came from T cells, B-cell-depleted T cells, or PBMCs.

Ages ranged from about 18 to 90 years, with residence in more than 20 US areas. Cohort assignment relied on participant-reported clinical history. Only in-frame clones appear in the TCRdb table, and some are missing; sequencing was by immunoSEQ multiplex PCR. This sample yields 300,000 or so clones, of which about 85% are seen a single time; under 6.5% belongs to the top ten. V was cut by 5 bases and J by 3 bases, with 13 bases left in between. CDR3 length equals 14 residues. Looked up from germline, CDR1 is SGHAT and CDR2 is FQNNGV. The origin of this receptor is a woman between 25 and 40 years old who had recovered from COVID-19. This chain links TRBV11-2 with TRBJ1-1; D gene uncertain. Sequencing was performed on PBMCs or T cells enriched from blood (not recorded which). The CDR3 is CASSPVALDTEAFF. In nucleotides, the CDR3 is TGTGCCAGCAGCCCGGTAGCCTTGGACACTGAAGCTTTCTTT. Drawing the rest from reference TRBV11-2 and TRBJ1-1, the complete variable domain is EAGVAQSPRYKIIEKRQSVAFWCNPISGHATLYWYQQILGQGPKLLIQFQNNGVVDDSQLPKDRFSAERLKGVDSTLKIQPAKLEDSAVYLCASSPVALDTEAFFGQGTRLTVV.